The 20 T cell receptor beta chains below all came from one sample that was sequenced in a study of CD8 T cells in ankylosing spondylitis. Via MiXCR, TCRdb re-called the 5' RACE reads, giving one row per CDR3 protein. The table shows about 160,000 distinct CDR3 sequences, with 9.8% occurring only once. The sample comprised blood, either unsorted or a sorted T cell fraction (not recorded which). All receptors derive from a female donor with ankylosing spondylitis or in good health (not recorded which).

V and J are TRBV4-1 and TRBJ2-7, with TRBD2 identical over 7 bases. The CDR3 length is 16 residues. After removal of 3 bases from V and 5 bases from J, the junction contained 13 bases not matched to a gene. Germline V gene lookup returns CDR1 MGHRA and CDR2 YSYEKL. CDR3 DNA: TGCGCCAGCAGCCACCGAGCGGGGACGGGCACCCACGAGCAGTACTTC. This sequence encodes CASSHRAGTGTHEQYF.

This clonotype has more than one count but fewer than ten. J is TRBJ2-7 and V is TRBV9, with 13 positions matching TRBD2. The CDR3 is 14 amino acids. J was trimmed by 6 bases and V by 0 bases; bases with no gene match: 0. The V gene's germline CDR1 is SGDLS and CDR2 YYNGEE. The CDR3 protein is CASSVGLAGGEQYF. CDR3 sequence (DNA): TGTGCCAGCAGCGTAGGACTAGCGGGAGGCGAGCAGTACTTC. Combining the CDR3 with reference TRBV9 and TRBJ2-7 gives the whole variable domain DSGVTQTPKHLITATGQRVTLRCSPRSGDLSVYWYQQSLDQGLQFLIQYYNGEERAKGNILERFSAQQFPDLHSELNLSSLELGDSALYFCASSVGLAGGEQYFGPGTRLTVT.

This clonotype was counted a few times. The gene calls are TRBV6-5 and TRBJ2-3; no reliable D call. The germline gives CDR1 MNHEY, CDR2 SVGAGI. This CDR3 region has 15 residues. V lost 0 bases to trimming and J lost 5 bases, with 12 bases between them. This CDR3 reads CASSYSTGKVDTQYF. For the CDR3, the DNA is TGTGCCAGCAGTTACTCGACCGGCAAGGTAGATACGCAGTATTTT.

This clonotype showed up just a few times. The chain recombines TRBV12-3 or TRBV12-4 with TRBJ1-1; D perhaps matches TRBD1 (6 bases). Trimming left V 3 bases short and J 3 bases short, with 23 bases between. This CDR3 has 18 residues. The CDR3: CASSFFPGTRLRYTEAFF. CDR3 bases: TGTGCCAGCAGTTTCTTCCCCGGGACAAGGTTGAGGTACACTGAAGCTTTCTTT.

J is TRBJ2-5 and V is TRBV24-1; no firm D call. Trimming pared 5 bases from V and 3 bases from J, leaving 12 bases between. Germline assignment: CDR1 KGHDR and CDR2 SFDVKD. The CDR3 has 14 residues. The CDR3, as DNA: TGTGCCACCAGTGCGGGTGCTAGGGAAGAGACCCAGTACTTC. Its translation: CATSAGAREETQYF.

The sample holds many counts of this clonotype. This chain uses TRBV9 with TRBJ1-2; 7 bases fit TRBD1. This CDR3 has 14 residues. Germline V lookup: CDR1 SGDLS, CDR2 YYNGEE. V shed 3 bases, J shed 5 bases, and the junction held 7 bases outside the gene matches. The CDR3 nucleotides read TGTGCCAGCAGCGCCGGGACAGTAGGGTATGGCTACACCTTC. This gives the protein CASSAGTVGYGYTF.

This clonotype appeared a few times. The chain couples TRBV12-3 or TRBV12-4 to TRBJ2-2; 14 bases are a match to TRBD2. This CDR3 comprises 15 residues. Trimming cost V 8 bases and J 6 bases; bases outside gene matches: 5. CDR3 loop: CASDGTSGSPGELFF. The DNA of the CDR3 is TGTGCCAGCGACGGGACTAGCGGGAGCCCCGGGGAGCTGTTTTTT.

This clonotype has at least ten counts. J is TRBJ2-7 and V is TRBV12-3 or TRBV12-4; D might be TRBD1 or TRBD2, each matching 5 bases. The CDR3 is made up of 13 amino acids. V was cut by 3 bases and J by 2 bases, with 8 bases left in between. CDR3 sequence reads: CASSFGTPYEQYF. CDR3 sequence (DNA): TGTGCCAGCAGTTTCGGGACCCCCTACGAGCAGTACTTC.

This chain joins TRBV30 and TRBJ2-7; D remains unclear. Germline V CDR1 and CDR2: GTSNPN, SVGIG (reference sequence). V shed 5 bases and J shed 2 bases, with 10 bases lying between them. This CDR3 comprises 12 residues. This CDR3 reads CAWGEGAYEQYF. The CDR3 bases are TGTGCCTGGGGCGAAGGAGCCTACGAGCAGTACTTC.

This clonotype was counted between two and nine times. The gene calls are TRBV24-1 and TRBJ2-3, with no clear D. This CDR3 has 14 amino acids. Trimming removed 9 bases at V and 2 bases at J, with 14 bases between. Germline CDR1 KGHDR, CDR2 SFDVKD. The CDR3 DNA is TGTGCCACCTCCGGTCCCCTCTCCACAGATACGCAGTATTTT. Protein sequence: CATSGPLSTDTQYF.

The V call is TRBV30, the J call TRBJ2-7; D perhaps matches TRBD2 (6 bases). The germline gives CDR1 GTSNPN, CDR2 SVGIG (reference sequence). V was pared by 0 bases and J by 2 bases, with 11 bases between. This CDR3 contains 14 residues. This CDR3 reads CAWSVGGVPYEQYF. CDR3 DNA sequence: TGTGCCTGGAGTGTAGGAGGGGTACCCTACGAGCAGTACTTC.

Regarding this clonotype: Being one base from a much bigger clone, this may be a read error. The chain links TRBV20-1 to TRBJ1-1; a weak D match, TRBD1 (6 bases). CDR1 is DFQATT, CDR2 SNEGSKA, per germline (reference sequence). The CDR3 loop spans 14 amino acids. V was cut by 7 bases and J by 2 bases, with 17 bases left in between. In DNA, the CDR3 is TGCAGTGATAGGACAGTTGAGGGAAACACTGAAGCTTTCTTT. As protein: CSDRTVEGNTEAFF.

In its sample, this clonotype is medium-sized (0.01 to 0.1%). The chain carries TRBV7-9 and TRBJ2-3; D uncertain. Deletions cut 6 bases from V and 6 bases from J, with 10 bases between. The germline gives CDR1 SEHNR, CDR2 FQNEAQ (reference sequence). The length of the CDR3 is 12 residues. This chain's CDR3 is CASSRSADTQYF. The CDR3 DNA reads TGTGCCAGCAGTCGCTCAGCGGATACGCAGTATTTT.

This sequence joins TRBV20-1 and TRBJ2-3; no definite D call. The CDR3 has 17 residues. The V gene's germline CDR1 is DFQATT and CDR2 SNEGSKA (reference sequence). The V and J ends lost 0 bases and 0 bases respectively, with 16 bases between them. CDR3 loop: CSARDRKGLLSTDTQYF. CDR3 coding DNA: TGCAGTGCTAGAGATCGTAAGGGCCTCTTAAGCACAGATACGCAGTATTTT.

This chain links TRBV9 with TRBJ2-1, with 7 bases matching TRBD2. The CDR3 length is 15 residues. Trimming cost V 3 bases and J 9 bases; bases outside gene matches: 12. Germline V gene data show CDR1 as SGDLS and CDR2 as YYNGEE. DNA for the CDR3: TGTGCCAGCAGCGGGGGGGGATCTGAGGATGGTGAGCAGTTCTTC. Amino acid sequence: CASSGGGSEDGEQFF.

This clonotype showed up just a few times. The rearrangement uses TRBV7-3 and TRBJ1-5, with 10 bases identical to TRBD1. Germline CDR1 reads SGHTA; CDR2 reads FQGTGA. The CDR3 extends over 14 amino acids. The trim removed 5 bases at V and 5 bases at J, leaving 3 bases unmatched. The CDR3 here is CASSQTGGDQPQHF. Here the CDR3 DNA reads TGTGCCAGCAGCCAGACAGGGGGCGATCAGCCCCAGCATTTT.

The CDR3 nucleotides are TGTGCCAGCAGTTACAGAGTCACCGGGGAGCTGTTTTTT. Its translation is CASSYRVTGELFF. This rearrangement joins TRBV6-6 to TRBJ2-2, with D unclear. CDR1 and CDR2 from the germline V gene are MNHNY and SVGAGI (reference sequence). V was shortened by 2 bases and J by 4 bases, with 5 bases between the two germline ends. The CDR3 runs to 13 residues.

This sequence joins TRBV27 and TRBJ1-5; D gene uncertain. CDR1 and CDR2 from the germline V gene are MNHEY and SMNVEV (reference sequence). V was cut by 6 bases and J by 0 bases, with 18 bases left in between. The CDR3 runs to 17 residues. In nucleotides, the CDR3 is TGTGCCAGCAGGACGAATGCAGGTGGTCATAGCAATCAGCCCCAGCATTTT. Protein product: CASRTNAGGHSNQPQHF.

This clonotype was recorded a few times. The chain joins TRBV11-2 to TRBJ2-4; unclear D gene. Per germline, CDR1 SGHAT and CDR2 FQNNGV. Deletions cut 1 base from V and 5 bases from J, with 12 bases between. This CDR3 is 15 amino acids long. CDR3 coding DNA: TGTGCCAGCAGCTTAGCGGGTGGTAGCCAAAACATTCAGTACTTC. Translating it yields CASSLAGGSQNIQYF.

J is TRBJ2-5 and V is TRBV3-1; D not resolved. CDR3 size: 13 residues. V shed 0 bases and J shed 10 bases, with 12 bases lying between them. Germline CDR1 and CDR2: LGHDT and YNNKEL (reference sequence). In DNA, the CDR3 is TGTGCCAGCAGCCAAGACGCTATATCGGGCCAGTACTTC. Amino acid sequence: CASSQDAISGQYF.